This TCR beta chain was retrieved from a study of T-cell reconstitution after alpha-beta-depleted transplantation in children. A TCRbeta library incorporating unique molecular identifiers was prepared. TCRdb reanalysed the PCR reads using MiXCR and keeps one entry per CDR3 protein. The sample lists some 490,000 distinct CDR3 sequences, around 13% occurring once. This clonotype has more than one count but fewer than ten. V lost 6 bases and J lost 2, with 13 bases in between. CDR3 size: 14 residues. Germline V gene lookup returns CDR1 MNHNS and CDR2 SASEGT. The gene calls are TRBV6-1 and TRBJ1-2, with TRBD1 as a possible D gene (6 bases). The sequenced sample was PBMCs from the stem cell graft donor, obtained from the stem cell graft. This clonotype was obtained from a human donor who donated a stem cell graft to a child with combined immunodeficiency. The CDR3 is CASSRRGANYGYTF. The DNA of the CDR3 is TGTGCCAGCAGCCGCCGGGGGGCGAACTATGGCTACACCTTC.